The entry below describes one TCR beta chain. Its cognate antigen has yet to be identified. No qualities accompany the bases; no much larger clone lies one base away. CDR1 and CDR2 (ENHRY, SYGVKD) derive from the germline V gene. From V the trimming removes 5 bases and from J it removes 3 bases, while the gene matches leave 4 bases of the junction unaccounted for. Spanning cysteine to phenylalanine, the CDR3 consists of 15 amino acids. Only the CDR3 region is kept as DNA, spanning 45 bases read in frame from base 1. The data stem from a study of cytomegalovirus exposure and HLA in healthy donors (dated by TCRdb to the late 2010s). Looking at the study overall: In an earlier analysis of fewer than 750 of the donors, 276 Gb of sequence data and 100 million or so unique TCR beta sequences from about 179 million T cells were reported. An early release covering more than 500 HLA-typed donors comprised approximately 300 gigabases of sequencing data and tens of millions of unique TCR sequences. Among the approximately 420 genotyped donors, approximately 76% belonged to the genetic ancestry cluster associated with self-reported Caucasian donors. The study was designed to test whether signatures of past pathogen exposure could be identified by cataloging public T cell receptors. Using immunosequencing, the study profiled T cell repertoires from approximately 700 subjects and related those repertoires to cytomegalovirus serostatus. A separate validation cohort of approximately 120 different subjects was used in addition to the approximately 700-subject first cohort. To predict cytomegalovirus infection status, the study combined high-throughput TCR immunosequencing, statistical association of individual TCRs with disease status, and machine learning. To study patterns of TCR occurrence, a later analysis re-analyzed previously published TCR beta repertoires from 700 or so donors and added high-resolution HLA genotyping. Rather than using new phenotypic data, the later analysis identified candidate immune exposures from TCR beta sequences and from how often those sequences occurred across donors. In an earlier analysis of a few hundred of the donors, high-throughput TCR beta sequencing was used to judge whether each TCR beta V gene segment behaved as functional or pseudogenic. Alongside the repertoire data, information on donor age, sex, ethnicity and CMV serostatus was compiled. A later genetic analysis used genome-wide SNP genotypes for about 60% of the roughly 670 donors, treating that subset as a discovery cohort. All discovery cohort repertoires had been generated on a single sequencing platform. HLA typing covered class I and class II loci at four-digit resolution. The number of donors typed differed by locus, with about 629-640 for A, B, C, DRB1 and DQB1, roughly 520 for DQA1, over 600 for DPA1, and around 460 for DPB1. Five DR-DQ haplotypes were handled as single units for association and clustering because linkage in the cohort was strong. On average, roughly 200,000 unique TCR beta nucleotide sequences were sequenced per donor among some 420 genotyped donors of the cohort, with roughly 18% of those sequences being non-productive.

The cohort consisted of 650 to 850 healthy bone marrow donors. At the time of sampling, every cohort member was nominally healthy, though immune exposures that went unrecorded were likely present. The donor was CMV seronegative and was included in the group of 352 seronegative cohort members. Each donor provided a peripheral blood sample, and peripheral blood mononuclear cells were used for TCR beta sequencing. The Qiagen DNeasy Blood Extraction Kit was used to extract genomic DNA from the blood cell samples. Receptor libraries were prepared by the immunoSEQ multiplex PCR assay. A mixture of 60 forward primers for TCR Vbeta segments and 13 reverse primers for TCR Jbeta segments was used in the multiplex PCR. Amplification of the CDR3 region of rearranged TCR beta genes was performed with a multiplex PCR assay on genomic DNA. On the Illumina HiSeq System, the amplified TCR beta libraries were sequenced as 87-base-pair reads. Regarding the original processing steps: Across the 500 to 850 repertoires, a later analysis counted some 80 million unique TCR beta chains, roughly 11 million of which were shared by at least two donors. Raw reads were error-corrected and collapsed into unique sequences with a nearest-neighbor algorithm that merged closely related sequences to remove PCR and sequencing errors. CDR3 sequences were aligned to IMGT reference sequences to assign V, D and J gene segments. For a sequence to be retained, at least a six-nucleotide match to both a V gene segment and a J gene segment was required. Rearrangements were called productive when the CDR3 lacked stop codons and stayed in frame with V and J; all others were non-productive. Following IMGT convention, CDR3 was defined as the stretch from the second conserved V-encoded cysteine up to the conserved J-encoded phenylalanine. The earlier analysis of roughly 590 of the donors excluded any sequence lacking an unambiguous match to a single V gene segment. In an earlier analysis of approximately 610 of the donors, V segments were called functional above 56.7% productive rearrangements and were called segregating when the between-donor standard deviation exceeded 5%. A statistical classification framework was built to diagnose cytomegalovirus status from the catalog of TCR beta chain sequences. In a later analysis, TCR nucleotide sequences were compared against IMGT/GENE-DB human TR gene sequences so that V and J genes could be assigned. Using the TCRdist pipeline, a later analysis assigned CDR3 sequences along with most-parsimonious VDJ recombination scenarios. In a later analysis, each TCR beta chain was defined by its CDR3 amino acid sequence together with its V-gene family, and reads lacking a unique V-gene family were excluded. In a later analysis, several hundred highly shared, low-generation-probability nucleotide sequences were removed to address suspected cross-contamination and a sequencing artifact. In a later analysis, a clonal expansion index for each public chain was calculated from normalized within-repertoire ranks of inferred template counts. A later analysis computed generation probabilities with a VDJ recombination model fitted to out-of-frame rearrangements, and checked the results against IGoR. In a later analysis, TCR-TCR, TCR-HLA and TCR-CMV co-occurrence was scored with hypergeometric tests, and a repertoire-size bias correction was applied to TCR pairs. In a later analysis, false discovery rates were estimated by permuting HLA or CMV assignments 20 times. In a later analysis, co-occurring TCRs were grouped with DBSCAN, and TCRdist sequence similarity was added when clustering was performed within HLA-allele-positive subsets. For co-occurrence clustering, repertoires with fewer than 30,000 or more than 120,000 public chains were excluded, along with 5 or 6 repertoires with anomalous nucleotide sharing. TCRdb re-hosts the immuneACCESS table, in-frame sequences only. Its copies lack some clones; in the studies checked, an unresolved V gene accounts for under half of them, and the cause for the rest is not known. D and trimming come from the DNA, and the V and J calls and clone size come from that table. Counted in this sample were about 100,000 clones; around three quarters of them appeared once. The ten top clones hold 4.2% of the sample.

General study outcomes and caveats: Correlated functional status among segregating V segments might be attributable to linkage disequilibrium, but an unknown experimental factor could not be ruled out. Only TCR beta chains were sequenced in this cohort, and the absence of alpha or paired-chain data limited detectable features. In the study, about 150 TCR beta chains were listed as associated with cytomegalovirus. Across donors, most TCR sequences were observed very rarely, whereas some public TCRs were present in many individuals. Assigning TCR associations to individual alleles was difficult when HLA alleles, especially DR and DQ, strongly co-occurred. According to the authors, the approach could potentially be generalized to other disease states and immunological phenotypes. Sequencing depth was assumed to be roughly uniform across donors in the presence/absence analyses, though that assumption may not hold. About 15 rarely observed V segments, including chromosome 9 orphons, were excluded from the earlier analysis of approximately 500 of the donors because counts were too low. Some IMGT-functional V segments, including TRBV6-2 and TRBV6-3, could not be told apart with the 87-base-pair reads, so those segments were excluded. A few of the identified cytomegalovirus-associated TCR beta chains were confirmed in vitro to be specific for cytomegalovirus antigens. Broadly in line with IMGT annotations, most TCR beta V segments showed up in productive rearrangements about 90% or about 30% of the time in an earlier analysis of about 500 of the donors. A cluster of highly shared sequence variants was judged likely to be a technical artifact of the sequencing pipeline. According to a later analysis, TCR association rates differed among HLA loci, with DRB1 alleles showing the most associated TCRs and HLA-C alleles showing the fewest. A later genetic analysis reported fewer N-insertions in productive TCRs among donors in an Asian-associated ancestry cluster than the roughly 640-donor mean. Compared with equally common non-associated chains, HLA-associated TCR beta chains in a later analysis were more clonally expanded and had lower generation probabilities. According to a later analysis, most CMV-associated TCR beta chains appeared to be HLA-restricted, and the HLA associations seemed to be driven largely by CMV exposure. According to a later analysis, parvovirus B19, influenza, CMV and Epstein-Barr virus appeared linked to several top co-occurrence clusters. The classifier was reported to diagnose cytomegalovirus status with high specificity and sensitivity in both the original cohort and the validation cohort. For the cohort, immune exposure information was limited to CMV serostatus. A further reported finding was that TCR beta sequences accurately predicted the HLA-A and HLA-B alleles for most subjects in the first cohort. A later genetic analysis associated a missense DCLRE1C variant with V-gene and J-gene trimming of TCR beta chains, and an independent cohort replicated the association. A later analysis associated 16,951 TCR beta sequences with specific HLA alleles at a false discovery rate of 0.05. HLA typing was unavailable for some donors at each locus, so association tests used only the typed subset.

The TCR comes from a male donor in good health and CMV-seronegative. Sequenced input: PBMCs. The rearrangement joined TRBV10-3 to TRBJ2-1, with TRBD1 identical over 10 junction bases. The CDR3: CAISPGTGDYNEQFF. The nucleotides read TGTGCCATCAGTCCCGGGACAGGGGACTACAATGAGCAGTTCTTC.